The 10 T cell receptor beta chains below all came from one sample that was sequenced in a study of T cells in Graves' hyperthyroidism and ophthalmopathy. TCR beta CDR3 region amplification was performed from RNA transcripts. The HTBI set primed first-round TCR CDR3 RT-PCR. Each CDR3 protein is one row after TCRdb ran MiXCR on the multiplex PCR reads. The sample has 500,000 to 750,000 distinct CDR3 sequences; 13% to 15% are singletons. Sequencing used blood. These receptors all stem from a woman younger than 35 with Graves' ophthalmopathy.

This clonotype showed up just a few times. The chain is built from TRBV13 and TRBJ2-5; 7 bases align to TRBD1. Germline trimming cut 4 bases from V and 0 bases from J; bases unmatched to any gene: 5. Germline CDR1 PRHDT, CDR2 FYEKMQ (reference sequence). This CDR3 is 15 amino acids long. In nucleotides, the CDR3 is TGTGCCAGCAGCTCACCGGGACAGAACCAAGAGACCCAGTACTTC. Protein sequence: CASSSPGQNQETQYF.

The rearrangement links TRBV3-1 to TRBJ2-7; 9 bases are a match to TRBD1. The V segment lost 4 bases and the J segment 7 bases; nucleotides outside the gene matches: 11. Germline V gene sequence: CDR1 LGHDT, CDR2 YNNKEL (reference sequence). CDR3 size: 15 residues. The CDR3 spells CASSLAGTGPEEQYF. The CDR3 coding sequence is TGTGCCAGCAGCCTTGCGGGGACAGGGCCCGAGGAGCAGTACTTC.

About this clonotype itself: This sequence may be a read error, since a much larger clone differs from it by one base. The V call is TRBV11-3, the J call TRBJ2-2; 7 nucleotides align to TRBD1. The CDR3 covers 18 residues. CDR1 and CDR2 (germline): SGHNT, YENEEA. The CDR3 region is CASSSRGQPEPNTGEPFF. The CDR3 bases are TGTGCCAGCAGCAGTAGGGGACAGCCAGAGCCTAACACCGGGGAGCCGTTTTTT.

This clonotype was seen at least ten times. This rearrangement joins TRBV10-3 to TRBJ1-4; D remains unclear. Germline CDR1 is ENHRY and CDR2 is SYGVKD. The V end lost 3 bases, the J end lost 8 bases, and 7 bases lay between the germline ends. This CDR3 region has 12 residues. This CDR3 reads CAISDGREKLFF. CDR3 nucleotides: TGTGCCATCAGTGATGGGCGCGAAAAACTGTTTTTT.

This clonotype was observed at least ten times. The gene calls are TRBV2 and TRBJ2-3; the D gene is possibly TRBD2 (7 bases). The CDR3 has 16 residues. Germline V gives CDR1 SNHLY, CDR2 FYNNEI. V was pared by 4 bases and J by 7 bases, with 21 bases between. This CDR3 reads CASSAEGGGSPHTQYF. The CDR3 DNA sequence: TGTGCCAGCAGTGCTGAGGGGGGCGGGAGCCCTCATACGCAGTATTTT.

Ten or more counts support this clonotype. The chain has TRBV5-1 and TRBJ2-2, with D possibly TRBD1 on 5 matching bases. This CDR3 is 16 amino acids long. Germline CDR1 is SGHRS and CDR2 is YFSETQ. Trimming removed 4 bases from V and 6 bases from J, with 19 bases in between. The CDR3 coding sequence is TGCGCCAGCAGCCCGGAATCAGGGCTGCGGTCCGGGGAGCTGTTTTTT. This translates into CASSPESGLRSGELFF. The full variable domain, with the rest looked up from reference TRBV5-1 and TRBJ2-2, is KAGVTQTPRYLIKTRGQQVTLSCSPISGHRSVSWYQQTPGQGLQFLFEYFSETQRNKGNFPGRFSGRQFSNSRSEMNVSTLELGDSALYLCASSPESGLRSGELFFGEGSRLTVL.

In its sample, this clonotype was seen once. This chain uses TRBV7-9 with TRBJ2-5, with D perhaps given as TRBD1 or TRBD2 (5 bases each). Per the germline V gene, CDR1 is SEHNR and CDR2 is FQNEAQ (reference sequence). The V end lost 1 base, the J end lost 2 bases, and 11 bases lay between the germline ends. This CDR3 is built from 15 residues. In DNA form, the CDR3 reads TGTGCCAGCAGCTTAGAAGGGGACCCACAAGAGACCCAGTACTTC. It encodes CASSLEGDPQETQYF.

The V and J genes are TRBV6-2 or TRBV6-3 and TRBJ1-1; 9 nucleotides align to TRBD1. Trimming removed 3 bases from V and 7 bases from J; junction bases left unmatched: 9. Germline CDR1 is MNHEY and CDR2 is SVGEGT. The CDR3 has 15 amino acids. CDR3 nucleotides: TGTGCCAGCAGTTATGGGGTTGGACAGGGGATTGAAGCTTTCTTT. This translates into CASSYGVGQGIEAFF.

This clonotype occurred many times. The chain employs TRBV28 and TRBJ2-5; possibly TRBD1 for D (5 bases). Trimming left V 2 bases short and J 1 base short, with 29 bases between. Germline V gene sequence: CDR1 MDHEN, CDR2 SYDVKM. The CDR3 sequence is 21 residues long. The CDR3 protein is CASSLKGRIPPGKYFQETQYF. The CDR3 nucleotides are TGTGCCAGCAGTTTAAAGGGCAGGATCCCCCCAGGGAAGTATTTCCAAGAGACCCAGTACTTC.

CDR3 loop: CASGFPRLAAYNEQFF. CDR3 coding DNA: TGTGCTAGTGGTTTTCCCCGACTAGCGGCCTACAATGAGCAGTTCTTC. The chain uses TRBV12-5 and TRBJ2-1; 9 bases are shared with TRBD2. J lost 2 bases, V lost 3 bases, and 5 bases had no gene match. This CDR3 comprises 16 residues. In germline, CDR1 is LGHNT, CDR2 FRNRAP. The full variable domain, completed using reference TRBV12-5 and TRBJ2-1, is DARVTQTPRHKVTEMGQEVTMRCQPILGHNTVFWYRQTMMQGLELLAYFRNRAPLDDSGMPKDRFSAEMPDATLATLKIQPSEPRDSAVYFCASGFPRLAAYNEQFFGPGTRLTVL.